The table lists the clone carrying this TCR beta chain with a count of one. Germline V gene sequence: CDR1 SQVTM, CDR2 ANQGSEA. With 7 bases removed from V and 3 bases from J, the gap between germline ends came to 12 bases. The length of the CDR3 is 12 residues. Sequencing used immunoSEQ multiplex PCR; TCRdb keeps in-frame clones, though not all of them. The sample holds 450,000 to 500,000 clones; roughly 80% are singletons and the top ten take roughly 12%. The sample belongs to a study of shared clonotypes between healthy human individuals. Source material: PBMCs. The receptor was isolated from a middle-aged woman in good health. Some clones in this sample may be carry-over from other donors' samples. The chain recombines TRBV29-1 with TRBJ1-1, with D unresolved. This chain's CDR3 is CSASNLDTEAFF. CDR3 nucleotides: TGCAGCGCTAGTAACTTAGACACTGAAGCTTTCTTT.